The next 24 T cell receptor beta chains were all read from a single sample in a study of Graves' ophthalmopathy and Graves' hyperthyroidism. From RNA, the CDR3 regions of TCR beta chains were amplified and sequenced. First-round RT-PCR with HTBI primers preceded a second-round multiplex PCR. In TCRdb, the multiplex PCR reads were re-called with MiXCR into one record per CDR3 protein. The sample gives about 620,000 distinct CDR3 sequences, over 20% of which show up once; 7.1% is in the top ten. The sequenced material came from peripheral blood. The origin of the receptors is a woman in her late teens or twenties with stable Graves' hyperthyroidism. Some clones in this sample may be carry-over from other donors' samples.

This clonotype occurred once. Just one base apart from a much larger clone, this may be a read error. The genes are TRBV7-2 and TRBJ1-1; D uncertain. V lost 3 bases and J 4 bases, leaving 6 bases between the germline ends. This CDR3 comprises 12 residues. Germline CDR1 and CDR2: SGHTA and FQGNSA. The CDR3 coding sequence is TGTGCCAGCAGCTTCGCATCCACTGAAGCTTTCTTT. This codes for CASSFASTEAFF. The full variable domain, rest sourced from reference TRBV7-2 and TRBJ1-1, is GAGVSQSPSNKVTEKGKDVELRCDPISGHTALYWYRQSLGQGLEFLIYFQGNSAPDKSGLPSDRFSAERTGGSVSTLTIQRTQQEDSAVYLCASSFASTEAFFGQGTRLTVV.

This clonotype was found many times. This chain connects TRBV29-1 to TRBJ1-5; possible D gene TRBD1, 5 bases. V was pared by 4 bases and J by 7 bases, with 11 bases between. The CDR3 is 12 amino acids. Per germline, CDR1 SQVTM and CDR2 ANQGSEA. The CDR3 protein is CSVGVGDQPQHF. The CDR3 DNA is TGCAGCGTTGGGGTCGGGGACCAGCCCCAGCATTTT. Filled out from reference TRBV29-1 and TRBJ1-5, the complete variable domain reads SAVISQKPSRDICQRGTSLTIQCQVDSQVTMMFWYRQQPGQSLTLIATANQGSEATYESGFVIDKFPISRPNLTFSTLTVSNMSPEDSSIYLCSVGVGDQPQHFGDGTRLSIL.

The table lists this clonotype with many counts. DNA for the CDR3: TGTGCCAGCAGTGTGGGCAAGAACTCTGGAAACACCATATATTTT. It codes for CASSVGKNSGNTIYF. The chain couples TRBV2 to TRBJ1-3; D remains unclear. Trimming removed 4 bases from V and 0 bases from J, with 10 bases in between. The CDR3 sequence is 15 residues long. The germline CDR1 and CDR2 sequences are SNHLY and FYNNEI.

This chain connects TRBV27 to TRBJ2-4, with D hard to call. There are 13 residues in the CDR3. The V and J ends lost 4 bases and 7 bases respectively, with 11 bases between them. Per germline, CDR1 MNHEY and CDR2 SMNVEV (reference sequence). The CDR3 spells CASSSTRWNIQYF. CDR3 nucleotides: TGTGCCAGCAGTTCCACAAGGTGGAACATTCAGTACTTC.

This chain joins TRBV6-2 or TRBV6-3 and TRBJ2-5; D perhaps matches TRBD2 (7 bases). Germline CDR1 MNHEY, CDR2 SVGEGT. V lost 2 bases to trimming and J lost 7 bases, with 11 bases between them. This CDR3 spans 13 amino acids. CDR3 loop: CASSYGGAATQYF. The DNA of the CDR3 is TGTGCCAGCAGTTACGGGGGGGCGGCGACCCAGTACTTC.

The chain has TRBV24-1 and TRBJ1-2, with a possible D match to TRBD1 (6 bases). The germline V gene encodes CDR1 KGHDR and CDR2 SFDVKD. CDR3 length: 11 amino acids. Trimming removed 6 bases from V and 5 bases from J, with 6 bases in between. Here the CDR3 DNA reads TGTGCCACCAGTACAGGGTATGGCTACACCTTC. Encoded protein: CATSTGYGYTF.

With respect to this clonotype: At one end the junction does not follow the germline gene, possibly because of a read error. The V gene is TRBV20-1, the J gene TRBJ1-1, with a possible D match to TRBD1 (5 bases). CDR1 is DFQATT and CDR2 is SNEGSKA in the germline V gene (reference sequence). The CDR3 is 14 amino acids. For the CDR3, the DNA is TGCAGCCTGGGATTCGCAGGGAGCAACACTCAAGCTTTCTTT. Translation: CSLGFAGSNTQAFF.

The V call is TRBV30, the J call TRBJ1-1; 7 bases match TRBD1. The CDR3 covers 15 residues. V dropped 2 bases and J dropped 0; count of bases not matched to a gene: 6. Germline V gene sequence: CDR1 GTSNPN, CDR2 SVGIG (reference sequence). CDR3 nucleotides: TGTGCCTGGAGTCCTGGGGGACAGCTGAACACTGAAGCTTTCTTT. Encoded protein: CAWSPGGQLNTEAFF. The entire variable domain, with the rest obtained from reference TRBV30 and TRBJ1-1, is as follows: SQTIHQWPATLVQPVGSPLSLECTVEGTSNPNLYWYRQAAGRGLQLLFYSVGIGQISSEVPQNLSASRPQDRQFILSSKKLLLSDSGFYLCAWSPGGQLNTEAFFGQGTRLTVV.

This clonotype was picked up a small number of times. This CDR3 reads CASSHPRWTGGTGYTF. CDR3 nucleotide sequence: TGTGCCAGCAGCCATCCGCGTTGGACAGGGGGTACTGGCTACACCTTC. V gene TRBV3-1 combines with J gene TRBJ1-2; the match to TRBD1 covers 10 bases. Trimming cost V 3 bases and J 7 bases; bases outside gene matches: 11. Germline V gene lookup returns CDR1 LGHDT and CDR2 YNNKEL (reference sequence). CDR3 length equals 16 residues.

Note on this clonotype: A read error is possible here, since a much larger clone lies one base away. The V gene is TRBV29-1, the J gene TRBJ2-7; tentative D call: TRBD2 (5 bases). Germline values: CDR1 SQVTM, CDR2 ANQGSEA. The length of the CDR3 is 12 residues. Trimming left V 8 bases short and J 2 bases short, with 13 bases between. The CDR3 nucleotides are TGCAGCTTTGTACTCGGGACCTACGAGCAGTACTTC. This sequence encodes CSFVLGTYEQYF.

This rearrangement joins TRBV2 to TRBJ2-7; 11 bases fit TRBD2. The length of the CDR3 is 14 residues. The trim removed 6 bases at V and 7 bases at J, leaving 8 bases unmatched. Germline V gene data show CDR1 as SNHLY and CDR2 as FYNNEI. CDR3 sequence (DNA): TGTGCCAGCAGGATAGCGGGGGGGTCTCGAGAGCAGTACTTC. Translated, it gives CASRIAGGSREQYF. Based on the CDR3 plus reference TRBV2 and TRBJ2-7, the full variable domain is EPEVTQTPSHQVTQMGQEVILRCVPISNHLYFYWYRQILGQKVEFLVSFYNNEISEKSEIFDDQFSVERPDGSNFTLKIRSTKLEDSAMYFCASRIAGGSREQYFGPGTRLTVT.

V is TRBV6-1 and J is TRBJ2-7; TRBD1 might be the D (6 bases). The length of the CDR3 is 14 residues. In germline, CDR1 is MNHNS, CDR2 SASEGT. The V end was cut by 2 bases, the J end by 2 bases, with 10 bases between. CDR3 DNA sequence: TGTGCCAGCAGTGAATGGGGGCGAGCCTACGAGCAGTACTTC. This translates into CASSEWGRAYEQYF.

This clonotype was counted a few times. The chain links TRBV6-5 to TRBJ1-1; D ambiguous. The CDR3 covers 13 residues. Deletions cut 4 bases from V and 4 bases from J, with 10 bases between. Germline values: CDR1 MNHEY, CDR2 SVGAGI. DNA of the CDR3: TGTGCCAGCAGTTCAGTTAAGGGCACTGAAGCTTTCTTT. As protein: CASSSVKGTEAFF.

The chain uses TRBV25-1 and TRBJ1-5; D may be TRBD1 (6 bases). Trimming left V 9 bases short and J 3 bases short, with 18 bases between. There are 15 residues in the CDR3. In germline, CDR1 is MGHDK, CDR2 SYGVNS. CDR3 nucleotide sequence: TGTGCCAGTAGTATAGGAACAGGGTTCAATCAGCCCCAGCATTTT. Translation: CASSIGTGFNQPQHF.

This clonotype was found many times. The chain carries TRBV6-1 and TRBJ1-2; D remains ambiguous. Germline V gives CDR1 MNHNS, CDR2 SASEGT. This CDR3 has 13 residues. Between the trimmed V and J ends, which lost 7 bases and 6 bases, there was a span of 15 bases. The DNA of the CDR3 is TGTGCCAGCACCGAAGGACGGAAAAATGGCTACACCTTC. This translates into CASTEGRKNGYTF.

This clonotype was seen repeatedly, ten times or more. J is TRBJ1-6 and V is TRBV28; 9 bases are a match to TRBD1. This CDR3 has 19 amino acids. V shed 0 bases and J 3 bases; nucleotides not matched to a gene: 9. Germline CDR1 is MDHEN and CDR2 is SYDVKM. CDR3 protein: CASSLWGTGKEIYNSPLHF. The CDR3 DNA follows: TGTGCCAGCAGTTTATGGGGGACAGGGAAGGAGATCTATAATTCACCCCTCCACTTT.

This sequence joins TRBV15 and TRBJ1-2; possibly TRBD1 for D (6 bases). In germline, CDR1 is LNHNV, CDR2 YYDKDF (reference sequence). This CDR3 spans 14 amino acids. Trimming stripped 7 bases from V and 4 bases from J, with 16 bases between. CDR3 bases: TGTGCCACCACCAAGGACAGTTCCGTCTATGGCTACACCTTC. Its protein product is CATTKDSSVYGYTF.

This chain uses TRBV7-8 with TRBJ2-7; D may be TRBD1 (5 bases). The germline gives CDR1 SGHVS, CDR2 FQNEAQ. The CDR3 consists of 15 residues. Trimming removed 2 bases at V and 0 bases at J, with 11 bases between. For the CDR3, the DNA is TGTGCCAGCAGCTTATATTCAGGGTACTCCTACGAGCAGTACTTC. It translates to CASSLYSGYSYEQYF.

In its sample, this clonotype was seen a few times. This chain joins TRBV11-3 and TRBJ2-5; TRBD2 aligns across 7 bases. CDR3 length: 15 amino acids. The V gene end was trimmed by 5 bases and the J gene end by 3 bases; junction bases not matched to a gene: 9. The germline V gene has CDR1 SGHNT and CDR2 YENEEA. The CDR3 spells CASSTPGRIKETQYF. For the CDR3, the DNA is TGTGCCAGCAGCACTCCCGGGAGGATAAAAGAGACCCAGTACTTC.

This clonotype was counted at least ten times. The chain has TRBV7-2 and TRBJ2-5; D is perhaps TRBD2 (5 bases). V dropped 1 base and J dropped 2 bases, with 11 bases sitting between them. Per germline, CDR1 SGHTA and CDR2 FQGNSA. This CDR3 region has 15 residues. The CDR3 protein is CASSLVFGKQETQYF. CDR3 bases: TGTGCCAGCAGCTTAGTGTTCGGGAAGCAAGAGACCCAGTACTTC.

In its sample, this clonotype was seen many times. The CDR3 DNA reads as TGTGCCAGCAGTTCCCCGGGGACAGGGGGCTCCTCTGGGGCCAACGTCCTGACTTTC. As protein: CASSSPGTGGSSGANVLTF. The rearrangement joins TRBV6-2 or TRBV6-3 to TRBJ2-6; 12 bases line up with TRBD1. The CDR3 sequence is 19 residues long. V dropped 4 bases and J dropped 0; count of bases not matched to a gene: 7. Germline V gives CDR1 MNHEY, CDR2 SVGEGT.

Turning to this clonotype: This may be a read error, as it is one base from a much larger clone. The chain has TRBV27 and TRBJ1-2, with D perhaps TRBD1 (6 bases). Germline assignment: CDR1 MNHEY and CDR2 SMNVEV (reference sequence). This CDR3 comprises 15 residues. The CDR3 nucleotides are TGTACCAGCAGAGCACCGGGGGCGGGTAACTATGGCTACACCTTC. This codes for CTSRAPGAGNYGYTF.

This clonotype was picked up many times. The V call is TRBV28, the J call TRBJ2-7; D remains unclear. Germline values: CDR1 MDHEN, CDR2 SYDVKM. V was cut by 4 bases and J by 2 bases, with 9 bases left in between. The CDR3 is made up of 13 amino acids. CDR3 nucleotide sequence: TGTGCCAGCAGTTCCGATACCCCCTACGAGCAGTACTTC. Translated: CASSSDTPYEQYF.

Comments on this clonotype: This likely comes from a read error, as the CDR3 has no conserved phenylalanine or tryptophan at its end. The CDR3 DNA follows: TGTGCCAGCAGCTATGCTGGGAACACTGAAGCTTTCTAT. Translating it yields CASSYAGNTEAFY. V is TRBV6-5 and J is TRBJ1-1; D gene unclear. V was pared by 6 bases and J by 1 base, with 9 bases between. Germline CDR1 MNHEY, CDR2 SVGAGI. The CDR3 contains 13 residues.